This T cell receptor (beta chain) originates from a study of cytomegalovirus exposure and HLA in healthy donors. The study's findings and limits: According to a later analysis, most TCR beta chains associated with CMV appeared HLA-restricted. Segments of the TCR beta V type were, in most cases, productive about 90% or about 30% of the time in an earlier analysis. Using a false discovery rate of 0.05, a later analysis showed that 15,000 to 20,000 TCR beta sequences were associated with HLA alleles.

Trimming at V came to 4 bases and at J to 2 bases, leaving 9 bases not matched to a gene. The CDR3 sequence is 17 residues long. CDR1 and CDR2 from the germline V gene are SGHRS and YFSETQ. A remark on this clone: Its specificity is not known.

Primers for the PCR totalled 60 Vbeta and 13 Jbeta. TCRdb keeps only in-frame clones here, not all; method: immunoSEQ multiplex PCR. The sample records about 97,000 clones, 76% being singletons. This TCR was recovered from a man aged 35 to 55 in good health and CMV-seronegative. The sequencing sample was made of PBMCs. The rearrangement uses TRBV5-1 and TRBJ2-3, with 11 bases matching TRBD2. The CDR3 bases are TGCGCCAGCAGCACCATCATTAGCGGGGGGGCCACAGATACGCAGTATTTT. This encodes CASSTIISGGATDTQYF.